This section outlines one T cell receptor beta chain sequence together with its context. The antigen is unknown. The sample originates from a study of shared clonotypes between healthy human individuals. Findings of the study overall: Sequencing of the sorted subsets was shown by rarefaction to be incomplete despite large depth.

CD45RO-negative CD8 cells positively selected for CCR7 made up the naive population, which excluded terminally differentiated effector memory CD45RA+ cells. Data came from immunoSEQ multiplex PCR; TCRdb stores just in-frame clones and leaves some out. This table has roughly 2,000,000 clones, around 93% appearing once. The receptor was isolated from a man between 18 and 29 years old in good health. Some clones in this sample may be carry-over from other donors' samples. Sequencing was performed on naive CD8+ T cells from PBMCs.

The CDR3 reads CASSETGERGYNEQFF. CDR3 nucleotides: TGTGCCAGCAGTGAGACGGGGGAGCGGGGTTACAATGAGCAGTTCTTC. The V call is TRBV27, the J call TRBJ2-1, with 7 positions matching TRBD2. The V gene's germline CDR1 is MNHEY and CDR2 SMNVEV (reference sequence). Unmatched junction bases numbered 11, after V lost 5 bases and J lost 4 bases. CDR3 length equals 16 residues.